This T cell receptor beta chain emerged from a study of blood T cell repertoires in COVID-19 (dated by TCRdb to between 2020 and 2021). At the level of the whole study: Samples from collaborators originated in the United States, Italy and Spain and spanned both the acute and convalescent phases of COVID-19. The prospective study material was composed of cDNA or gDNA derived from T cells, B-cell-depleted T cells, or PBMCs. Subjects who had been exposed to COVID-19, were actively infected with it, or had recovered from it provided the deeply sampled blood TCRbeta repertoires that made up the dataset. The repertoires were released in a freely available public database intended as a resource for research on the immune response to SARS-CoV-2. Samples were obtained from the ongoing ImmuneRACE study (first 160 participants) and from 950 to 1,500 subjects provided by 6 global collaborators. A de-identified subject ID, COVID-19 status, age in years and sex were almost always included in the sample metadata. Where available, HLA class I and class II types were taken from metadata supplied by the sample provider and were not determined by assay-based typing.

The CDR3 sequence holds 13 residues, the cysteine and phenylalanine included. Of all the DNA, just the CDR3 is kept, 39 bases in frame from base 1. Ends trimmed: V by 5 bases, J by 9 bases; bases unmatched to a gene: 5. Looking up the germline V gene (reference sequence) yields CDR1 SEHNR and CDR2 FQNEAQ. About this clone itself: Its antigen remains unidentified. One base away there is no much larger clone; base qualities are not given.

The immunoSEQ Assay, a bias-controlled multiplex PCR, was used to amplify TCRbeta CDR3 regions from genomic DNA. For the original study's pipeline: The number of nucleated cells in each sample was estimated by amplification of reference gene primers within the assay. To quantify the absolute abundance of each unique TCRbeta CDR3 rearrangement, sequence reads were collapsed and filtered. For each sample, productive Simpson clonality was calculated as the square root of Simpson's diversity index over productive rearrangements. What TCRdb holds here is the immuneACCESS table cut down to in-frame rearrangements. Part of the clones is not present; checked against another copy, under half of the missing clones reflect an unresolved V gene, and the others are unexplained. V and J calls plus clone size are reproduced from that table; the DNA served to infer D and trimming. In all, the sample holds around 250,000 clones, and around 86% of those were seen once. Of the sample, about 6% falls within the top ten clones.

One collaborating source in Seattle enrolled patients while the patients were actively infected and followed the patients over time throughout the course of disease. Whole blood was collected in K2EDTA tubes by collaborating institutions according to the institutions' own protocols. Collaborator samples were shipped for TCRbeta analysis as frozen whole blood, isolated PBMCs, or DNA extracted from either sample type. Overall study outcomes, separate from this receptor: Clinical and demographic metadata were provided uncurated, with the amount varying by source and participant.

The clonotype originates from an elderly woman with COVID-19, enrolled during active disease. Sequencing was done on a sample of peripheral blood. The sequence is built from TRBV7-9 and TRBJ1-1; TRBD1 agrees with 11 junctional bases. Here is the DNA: TGTGCCAGCAGCGGACGGACAGGGGGCAAAGCTTTCTTT. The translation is CASSGRTGGKAFF.